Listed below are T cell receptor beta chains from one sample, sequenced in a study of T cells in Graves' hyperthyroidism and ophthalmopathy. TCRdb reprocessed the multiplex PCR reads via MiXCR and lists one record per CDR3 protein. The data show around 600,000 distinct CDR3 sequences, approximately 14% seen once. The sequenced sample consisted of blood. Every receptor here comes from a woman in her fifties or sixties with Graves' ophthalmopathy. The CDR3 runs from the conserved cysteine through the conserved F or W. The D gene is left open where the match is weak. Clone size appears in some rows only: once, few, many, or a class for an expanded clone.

TGTGCCAGCAGCCTGACAGGGGGTTGGGGATCACCCCTCCACTTT,CASSLTGGWGSPLHF,few,TRBD1,TRBV14,TRBJ1-6
TGTGCCAGTAGTACGACAGGGATTTATTTCAATGAGCAGTTCTTC,CASSTTGIYFNEQFF,NA,TRBD1,TRBV19,TRBJ2-1
TGTGCCAGCAGCCAAGAGGGGAGGTCTTATACGGGCTTCTATAATTCACCCCTCCACTTT,CASSQEGRSYTGFYNSPLHF,NA,NA,TRBV3-1,TRBJ1-6
TGTGCCAGTAGTATAGATCACCGGGACTCTGAGCAGTACTTC,CASSIDHRDSEQYF,NA,NA,TRBV19,TRBJ2-7
TGCGCCAGCAGTGATGTTGGGACAGGGTTGTCTGCTTTCTTT,CASSDVGTGLSAFF,few,TRBD1,TRBV10-2,TRBJ1-1
TGTGCCAGCAGCCAGCCTGCGGCAGGGGAACAGTACTTC,CASSQPAAGEQYF,once,NA,TRBV7-9,TRBJ2-7
TGTGCCACCAGTGCCCCGGGCTCAGGAGGTCAGCCCCAGCATTTT,CATSAPGSGGQPQHF,many,NA,TRBV24-1,TRBJ1-5
TGTGCCAGCAGTGCGGGACCTCTAAGGCCCCAGCATTTT,CASSAGPLRPQHF,NA,NA,TRBV28,TRBJ1-5
TGTGCCAGCAGCCAACAAGGGGGACAGGATTATAACTATGGCTACACCTTC,CASSQQGGQDYNYGYTF,NA,TRBD1,TRBV4-2,TRBJ1-2
TGCGCCAGCAGCGCGGATGGGTCAGGCTATGGCTACACCTTC,CASSADGSGYGYTF,many,NA,TRBV5-1,TRBJ1-2
TGTGCCAGCATCTCGGGGAGCGAAGAGCAGTTCTTC,CASISGSEEQFF,NA,NA,TRBV5-4,TRBJ2-1
TGTGCCAGTAGTATCGCACATACTCACTATGGCTACACCTTC,CASSIAHTHYGYTF,NA,NA,TRBV19,TRBJ1-2
TGCAGTGCTAGAGATTTCCTTCAAGAGACCCAGTACTTC,CSARDFLQETQYF,many,NA,TRBV20-1,TRBJ2-5
TGTGCCAGCAGCCCTGGACAGGGCGAAAACACTGAAGCTTTCTTT,CASSPGQGENTEAFF,few,TRBD1,TRBV5-4,TRBJ1-1
TGCGCCAGCAGCCACGTCGTCACAGTCCTCAACATTCAGTACTTC,CASSHVVTVLNIQYF,NA,NA,TRBV4-1,TRBJ2-4
TGCGCCAGCCGTGCAGGGATGGATACGCAGTATTTT,CASRAGMDTQYF,many,NA,TRBV5-1,TRBJ2-3
TGCAGTGCTAGGCGACTTTTGAGTGGAGAGACCCAGTACTTC,CSARRLLSGETQYF,many,NA,TRBV20-1,TRBJ2-5
TGTGCCAGCAGCCCCCTCAGGGGGAGAGGCTACGAGCAGTACTTC,CASSPLRGRGYEQYF,many,TRBD1,TRBV11-2,TRBJ2-7
TGTGCCAGCAGTGAGGCGGGAACAGGAGGCTACACCTTC,CASSEAGTGGYTF,NA,NA,TRBV28,TRBJ1-2
TGCGCCAGCAGCGGACGGGAGGGCCACTACGAGCAGTACTTC,CASSGREGHYEQYF,many,TRBD2,TRBV5-1,TRBJ2-7
TGTGCCAGCACCAGGACAGGGGGAATAGGAAAACTGTTTTTT,CASTRTGGIGKLFF,few,TRBD1,TRBV6-1,TRBJ1-4
TGTGCCAGCAGCTTAGCGGGGAAGGGTTCTAACTATGGCTACACCTTC,CASSLAGKGSNYGYTF,many,NA,TRBV7-9,TRBJ1-2
TGTGCCAGCAGTTACCTACAGGGATTCCATGGCTACACCTTC,CASSYLQGFHGYTF,NA,NA,TRBV6-2/TRBV6-3,TRBJ1-2
TGTGCCAGCAGTTTAGGGAGCCGAATGCAAGAGACCCAGTACTTC,CASSLGSRMQETQYF,many,NA,TRBV28,TRBJ2-5
TGCAGTGCTCAACGACGGGTTAACACTGAAGCTTTCTTT,CSAQRRVNTEAFF,many,NA,TRBV20-1,TRBJ1-1
TGCAGTGCTCACTTGGGGAGCAACTATGGCTACACCTTC,CSAHLGSNYGYTF,many,NA,TRBV20-1,TRBJ1-2
TGCAGTGCTATGGTTTCCTACAATGAGCAGTTCTTC,CSAMVSYNEQFF,many,NA,TRBV20-1,TRBJ2-1
TGTGCCAGCAGCCCGAAGACTAGCGGGAGGTGGAATGAGCAGTTCTTC,CASSPKTSGRWNEQFF,few,TRBD2,TRBV7-3,TRBJ2-1
TGTGCCACCCGCACGGCCGACGAGCAGTACTTC,CATRTADEQYF,NA,NA,TRBV24-1,TRBJ2-7
TGTGCCAGCAGCCAAGCAGGGTCCAACGTCCTGACTTTC,CASSQAGSNVLTF,NA,NA,TRBV4-2,TRBJ2-6
TGTGCCAGCAGCGCCACCTCATCCCGACACCAGTACTTC,CASSATSSRHQYF,NA,NA,TRBV9,TRBJ2-5
TGTGCCAGCAGCTTCACAGCTGGAAACACCATATATTTT,CASSFTAGNTIYF,NA,NA,TRBV7-8,TRBJ1-3
TGCAGCGCTACGCCTGGAAGGGATCAGCCCCAGCATTTT,CSATPGRDQPQHF,few,NA,TRBV29-1,TRBJ1-5
TGTGCCAGCAGCACGGTTGTCCCTCAAGAGACCCAGTACTTC,CASSTVVPQETQYF,many,NA,TRBV28,TRBJ2-5
TGTGCCAGTAGTACAGGGACGGAAGAGACCCAGTACTTC,CASSTGTEETQYF,many,NA,TRBV19,TRBJ2-5
TGCGCCAGCAGCAAGGACATATTGTACCAAGAGACCCAGTACTTC,CASSKDILYQETQYF,NA,NA,TRBV5-1,TRBJ2-5
TGCAGCGCCGTCGGGTCCCCGGGACAGCCGGTCGAGCAGTACTTC,CSAVGSPGQPVEQYF,NA,TRBD1,TRBV29-1,TRBJ2-7
TGTGCCACCAGCTCGCTAGCGGGAGTTGGCAATGAGCAGTTCTTC,CATSSLAGVGNEQFF,few,TRBD2,TRBV15,TRBJ2-1
TGTGCCAGCAGTTTTATCCTGCCTTCTAACTATGGCTACACCTTC,CASSFILPSNYGYTF,many,NA,TRBV28,TRBJ1-2
TGTGCCAGCAGCCAAGATAGGGTCCTAGCGGATCCCTACAATGAGCAGTTCTTC,CASSQDRVLADPYNEQFF,few,TRBD2,TRBV14,TRBJ2-1
TGTGCCGGCCAATCAGCAGACTCCTACAATGAGCAGTTCTTC,CAGQSADSYNEQFF,many,NA,TRBV28,TRBJ2-1
TGTGCCACCAGCAGTCCACGACTAGCGGGAATCAATGAGCAGTTCTTC,CATSSPRLAGINEQFF,few,TRBD2,TRBV15,TRBJ2-1
TGTGCCAGCAGTGAATATTTTACAGCTCAAAACATTCAGTACTTC,CASSEYFTAQNIQYF,NA,NA,TRBV25-1,TRBJ2-4
TGTGCCAGCTCACCACTTCCGAACACCATATATTTT,CASSPLPNTIYF,few,NA,TRBV18,TRBJ1-3
TGTGCCAGCAGAGGGAGGGGAACTAGCACAGATACGCAGTATTTT,CASRGRGTSTDTQYF,few,TRBD2,TRBV9,TRBJ2-3
TGTGCCAGCAGCGACCCTAGCGGGAGGGCCGGGTCCTACGAGCAGTACTTC,CASSDPSGRAGSYEQYF,NA,TRBD2,TRBV11-2,TRBJ2-7
TGTGCCAGCAGTTGGCCCCGGGGACAACCCTCTGGGGCCAACGTCCTGACTTTC,CASSWPRGQPSGANVLTF,once,NA,TRBV6-2/TRBV6-3,TRBJ2-6
TGTGCCAGCAGCCCCCTGGAGGGGGTCAAAGGCAATCAGCCCCAGCATTTT,CASSPLEGVKGNQPQHF,NA,NA,TRBV7-9,TRBJ1-5
TGTGCCAGCAGTGATTCGGAGACAGACGCGAGAAACACCATATATTTT,CASSDSETDARNTIYF,NA,NA,TRBV6-1,TRBJ1-3
TGCGCCAGCAGCTTGGCCGGAGGGCCGGGACTAGTTAATGAGCAGTTCTTC,CASSLAGGPGLVNEQFF,many,TRBD2,TRBV5-1,TRBJ2-1
TGTGCCAGCAGGCCGGACATTACAAACACTGAAGCTTTCTTT,CASRPDITNTEAFF,NA,NA,TRBV6-2/TRBV6-3,TRBJ1-1
TGTGCCACCAGCAGAGAAGGAAACAGGGAAGTTGAAAAACTGTTTTTT,CATSREGNREVEKLFF,NA,NA,TRBV15,TRBJ1-4
TGTGCCATCAGTGACGGGATCTACGAGCAGTACTTC,CAISDGIYEQYF,NA,NA,TRBV10-3,TRBJ2-7
TGCAGTGCTAGAGATGGGACAGGGGGCGCAGATACGCAGTATTTT,CSARDGTGGADTQYF,once,TRBD1,TRBV20-1,TRBJ2-3
TGTGCCAGCAGCCAAGATATTGCGGGAGGGGATACGCAGTATTTT,CASSQDIAGGDTQYF,many,NA,TRBV3-2,TRBJ2-3
TGTGCCACCAGCAGAGAAGGACAGGGGAATTCACCCCTCCGCTTT,CATSREGQGNSPLRF,NA,TRBD1,TRBV15,TRBJ1-6
TGTGCCAGCAGCTGGACTATCTACAATGAGCAGTTCTTC,CASSWTIYNEQFF,NA,NA,TRBV7-6,TRBJ2-1